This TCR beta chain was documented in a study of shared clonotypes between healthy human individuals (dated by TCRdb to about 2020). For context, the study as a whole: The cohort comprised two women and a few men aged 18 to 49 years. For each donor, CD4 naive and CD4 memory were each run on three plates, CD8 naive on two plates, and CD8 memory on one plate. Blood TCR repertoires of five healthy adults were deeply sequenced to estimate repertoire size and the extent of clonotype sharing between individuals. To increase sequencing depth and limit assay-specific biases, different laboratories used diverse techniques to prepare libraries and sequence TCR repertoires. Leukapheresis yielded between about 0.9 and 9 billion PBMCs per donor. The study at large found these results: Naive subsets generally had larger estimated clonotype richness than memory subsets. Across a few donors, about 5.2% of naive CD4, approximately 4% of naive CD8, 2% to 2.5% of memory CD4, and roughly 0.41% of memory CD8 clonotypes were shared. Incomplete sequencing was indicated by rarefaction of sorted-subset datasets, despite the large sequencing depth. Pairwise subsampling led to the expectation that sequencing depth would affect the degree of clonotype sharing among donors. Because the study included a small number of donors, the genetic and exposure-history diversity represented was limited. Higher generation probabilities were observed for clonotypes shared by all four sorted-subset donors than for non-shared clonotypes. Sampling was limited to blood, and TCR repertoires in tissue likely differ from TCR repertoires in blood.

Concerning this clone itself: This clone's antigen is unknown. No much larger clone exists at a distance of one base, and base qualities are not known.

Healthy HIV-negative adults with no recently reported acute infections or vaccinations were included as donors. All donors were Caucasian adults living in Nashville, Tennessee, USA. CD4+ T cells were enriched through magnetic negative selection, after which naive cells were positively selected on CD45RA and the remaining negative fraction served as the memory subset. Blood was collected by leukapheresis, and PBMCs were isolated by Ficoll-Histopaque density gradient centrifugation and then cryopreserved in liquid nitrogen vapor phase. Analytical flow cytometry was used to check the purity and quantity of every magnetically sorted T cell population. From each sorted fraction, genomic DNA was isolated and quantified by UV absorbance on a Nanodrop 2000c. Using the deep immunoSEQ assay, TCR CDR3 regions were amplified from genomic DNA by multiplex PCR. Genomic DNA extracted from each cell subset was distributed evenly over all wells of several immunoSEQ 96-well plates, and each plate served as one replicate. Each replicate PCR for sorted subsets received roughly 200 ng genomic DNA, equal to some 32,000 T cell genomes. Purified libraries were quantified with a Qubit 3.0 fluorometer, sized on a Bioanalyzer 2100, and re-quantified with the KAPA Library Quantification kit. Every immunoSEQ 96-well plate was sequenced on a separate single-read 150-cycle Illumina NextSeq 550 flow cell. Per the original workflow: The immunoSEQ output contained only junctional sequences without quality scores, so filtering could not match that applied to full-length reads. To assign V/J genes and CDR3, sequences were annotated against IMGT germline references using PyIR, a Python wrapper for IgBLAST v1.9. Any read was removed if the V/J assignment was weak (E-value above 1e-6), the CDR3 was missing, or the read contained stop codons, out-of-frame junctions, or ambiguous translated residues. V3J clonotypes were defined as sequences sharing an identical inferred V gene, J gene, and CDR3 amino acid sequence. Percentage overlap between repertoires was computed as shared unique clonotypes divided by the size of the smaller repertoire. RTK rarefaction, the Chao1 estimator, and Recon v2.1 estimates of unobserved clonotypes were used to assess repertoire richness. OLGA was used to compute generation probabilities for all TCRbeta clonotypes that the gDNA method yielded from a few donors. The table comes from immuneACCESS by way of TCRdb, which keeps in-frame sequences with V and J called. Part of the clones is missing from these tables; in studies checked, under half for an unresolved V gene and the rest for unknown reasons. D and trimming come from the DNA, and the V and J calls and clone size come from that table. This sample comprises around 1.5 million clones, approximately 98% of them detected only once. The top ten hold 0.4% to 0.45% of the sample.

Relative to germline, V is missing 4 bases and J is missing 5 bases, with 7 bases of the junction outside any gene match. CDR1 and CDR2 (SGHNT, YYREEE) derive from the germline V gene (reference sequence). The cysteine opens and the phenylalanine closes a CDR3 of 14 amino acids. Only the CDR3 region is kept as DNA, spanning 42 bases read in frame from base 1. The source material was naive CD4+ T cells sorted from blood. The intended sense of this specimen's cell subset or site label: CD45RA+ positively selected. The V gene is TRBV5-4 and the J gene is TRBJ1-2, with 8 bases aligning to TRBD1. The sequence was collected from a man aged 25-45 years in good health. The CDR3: CASSQDRGGYGYTF. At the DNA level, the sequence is TGTGCCAGCAGCCAAGACAGGGGAGGTTATGGCTACACCTTC.